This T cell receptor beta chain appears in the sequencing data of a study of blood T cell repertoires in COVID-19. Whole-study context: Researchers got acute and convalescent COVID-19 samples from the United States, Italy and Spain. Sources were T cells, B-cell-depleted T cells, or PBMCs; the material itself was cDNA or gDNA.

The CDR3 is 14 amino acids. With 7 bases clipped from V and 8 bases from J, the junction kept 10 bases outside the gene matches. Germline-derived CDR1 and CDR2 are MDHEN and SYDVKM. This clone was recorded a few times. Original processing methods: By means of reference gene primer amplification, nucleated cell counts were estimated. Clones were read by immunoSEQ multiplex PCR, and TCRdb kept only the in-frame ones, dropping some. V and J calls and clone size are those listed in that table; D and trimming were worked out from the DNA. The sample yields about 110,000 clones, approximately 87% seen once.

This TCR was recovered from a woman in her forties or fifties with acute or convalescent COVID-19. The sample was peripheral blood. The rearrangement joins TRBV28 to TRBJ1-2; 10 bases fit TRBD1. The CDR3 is CASTHGQGVDGYTF. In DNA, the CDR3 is TGTGCCAGCACCCACGGACAGGGGGTCGACGGCTACACCTTC.